This T cell receptor (beta chain) was sequenced for a study of blood T cell repertoires in COVID-19. Study-level information: The origin of the acute and convalescent COVID-19 samples was the United States, Italy and Spain.

Seattle cases were enrolled at active infection and followed longitudinally. The CDR3 covers 21 residues. The junction had 20 bases not matched to a gene; V was cut back by 6 bases and J by 0 bases. Germline CDR1 is MNHNY and CDR2 is SVGAGI (reference sequence). Original analysis: By means of reference gene primer amplification, nucleated cell counts were estimated. Produced via immunoSEQ multiplex PCR; TCRdb's table is partial and in-frame only. That table supplies the V and J calls and clone size; D and trimming were determined from the DNA. The sample includes approximately 260,000 clones, approximately 88% of them seen just once.

Sequenced material: peripheral blood. The clonotype comes from a woman in her 70s with COVID-19, enrolled during active disease. The rearrangement uses TRBV6-6 and TRBJ2-1, with TRBD2 matching 10 bases. CDR3: CASSTKLLAGLGESSYNEQFF. CDR3 in DNA: TGTGCCAGCAGCACCAAATTACTAGCGGGACTGGGGGAGAGCTCCTACAATGAGCAGTTCTTC.